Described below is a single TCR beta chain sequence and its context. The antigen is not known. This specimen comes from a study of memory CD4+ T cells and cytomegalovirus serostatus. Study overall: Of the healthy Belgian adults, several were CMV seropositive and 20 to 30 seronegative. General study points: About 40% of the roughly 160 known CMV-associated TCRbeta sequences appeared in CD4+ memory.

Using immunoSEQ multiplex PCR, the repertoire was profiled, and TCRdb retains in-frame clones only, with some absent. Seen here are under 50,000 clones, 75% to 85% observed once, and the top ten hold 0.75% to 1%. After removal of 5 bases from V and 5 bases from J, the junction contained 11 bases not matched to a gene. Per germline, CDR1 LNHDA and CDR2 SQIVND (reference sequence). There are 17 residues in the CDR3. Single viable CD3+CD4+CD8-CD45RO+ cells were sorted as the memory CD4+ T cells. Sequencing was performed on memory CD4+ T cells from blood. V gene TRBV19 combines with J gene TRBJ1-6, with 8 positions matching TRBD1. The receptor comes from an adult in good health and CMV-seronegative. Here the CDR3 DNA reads TGTGCCAGTAGTGGGACAGGTGTCGGTTGGGATAATTCACCCCTCCACTTT. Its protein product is CASSGTGVGWDNSPLHF.